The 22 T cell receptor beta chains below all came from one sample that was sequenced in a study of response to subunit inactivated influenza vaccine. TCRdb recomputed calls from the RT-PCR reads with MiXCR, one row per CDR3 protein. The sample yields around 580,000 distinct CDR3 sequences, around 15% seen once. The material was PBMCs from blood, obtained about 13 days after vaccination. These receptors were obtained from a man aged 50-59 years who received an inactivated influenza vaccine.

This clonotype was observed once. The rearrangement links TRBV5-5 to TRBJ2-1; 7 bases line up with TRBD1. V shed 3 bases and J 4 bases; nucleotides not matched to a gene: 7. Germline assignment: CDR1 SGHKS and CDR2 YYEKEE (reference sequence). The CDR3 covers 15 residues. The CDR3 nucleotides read TGTGCCAGCAGCTGGGGACAGACCATTTACAATGAGCAGTTCTTC. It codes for CASSWGQTIYNEQFF. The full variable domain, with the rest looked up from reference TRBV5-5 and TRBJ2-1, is DAGVTQSPTHLIKTRGQQVTLRCSPISGHKSVSWYQQVLGQGPQFIFQYYEKEERGRGNFPDRFSARQFPNYSSELNVNALLLGDSALYLCASSWGQTIYNEQFFGPGTRLTVL.

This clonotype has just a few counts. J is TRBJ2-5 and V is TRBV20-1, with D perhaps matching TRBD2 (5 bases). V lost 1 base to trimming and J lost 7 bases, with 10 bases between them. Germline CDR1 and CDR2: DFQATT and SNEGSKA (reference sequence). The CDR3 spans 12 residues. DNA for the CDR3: TGCAGTGCTAGAGTTTCGGCGGGGACCCAGTACTTC. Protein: CSARVSAGTQYF.

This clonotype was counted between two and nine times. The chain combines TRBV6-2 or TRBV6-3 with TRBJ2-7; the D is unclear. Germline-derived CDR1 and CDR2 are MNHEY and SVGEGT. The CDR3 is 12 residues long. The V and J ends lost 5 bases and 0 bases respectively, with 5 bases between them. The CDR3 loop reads CASSQASYEQYF. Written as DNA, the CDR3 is TGTGCCAGCAGTCAGGCCTCCTACGAGCAGTACTTC.

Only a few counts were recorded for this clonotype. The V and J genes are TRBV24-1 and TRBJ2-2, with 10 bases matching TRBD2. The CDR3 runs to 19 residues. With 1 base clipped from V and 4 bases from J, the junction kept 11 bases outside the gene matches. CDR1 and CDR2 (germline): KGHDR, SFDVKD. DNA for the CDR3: TGTGCCACCAGTGATTTTGTCCAGCGGGAGGGCCATGTCACCGGGGAGCTGTTTTTT. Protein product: CATSDFVQREGHVTGELFF.

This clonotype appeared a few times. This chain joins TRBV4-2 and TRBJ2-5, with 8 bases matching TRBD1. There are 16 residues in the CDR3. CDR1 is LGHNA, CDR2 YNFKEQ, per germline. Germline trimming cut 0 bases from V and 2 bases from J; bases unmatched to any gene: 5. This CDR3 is CASSQETGTGQETQYF. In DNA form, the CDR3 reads TGTGCCAGCAGCCAAGAAACCGGGACAGGTCAAGAGACCCAGTACTTC.

The CDR3 nucleotides are TGTGCCAGCAGCCAAGAAGTGCGATCTAGCGGGAACACCGGGGAGCTGTTTTTT. This translates into CASSQEVRSSGNTGELFF. The rearrangement uses TRBV14 and TRBJ2-2, with TRBD2 matching over 7 bases. The CDR3 loop spans 18 amino acids. The V segment lost 0 bases and the J segment 1 base; nucleotides outside the gene matches: 8. The germline gives CDR1 SGHDN, CDR2 FVKESK.

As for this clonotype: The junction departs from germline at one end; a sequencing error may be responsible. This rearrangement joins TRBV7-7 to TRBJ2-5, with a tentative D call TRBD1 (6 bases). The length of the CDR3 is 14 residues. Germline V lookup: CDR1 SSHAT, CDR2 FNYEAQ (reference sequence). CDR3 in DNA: TGTGCTAGCAGCTCCGGGACATGCCAAGAGACCCAGTACTTC. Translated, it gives CASSSGTCQETQYF.

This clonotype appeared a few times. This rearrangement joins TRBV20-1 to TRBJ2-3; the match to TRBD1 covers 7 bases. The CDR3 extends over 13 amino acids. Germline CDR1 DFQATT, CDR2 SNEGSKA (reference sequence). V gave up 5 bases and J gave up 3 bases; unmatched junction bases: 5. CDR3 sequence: CSAGRQGTDTQYF. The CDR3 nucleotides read TGCAGTGCTGGCAGACAGGGTACAGATACGCAGTATTTT.

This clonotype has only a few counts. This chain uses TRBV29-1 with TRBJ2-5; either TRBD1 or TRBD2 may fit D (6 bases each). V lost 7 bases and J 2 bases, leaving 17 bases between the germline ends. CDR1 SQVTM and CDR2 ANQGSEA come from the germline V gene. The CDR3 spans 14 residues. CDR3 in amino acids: CSGSGGQEQETQYF. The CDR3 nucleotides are TGCAGCGGGAGTGGGGGGCAGGAACAAGAGACCCAGTACTTC.

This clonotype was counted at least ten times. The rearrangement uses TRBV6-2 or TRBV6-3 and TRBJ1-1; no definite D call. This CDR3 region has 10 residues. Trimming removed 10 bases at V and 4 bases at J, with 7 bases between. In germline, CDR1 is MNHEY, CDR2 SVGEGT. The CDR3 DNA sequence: TGTGCCAACGACACCACTGAAGCTTTCTTT. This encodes CANDTTEAFF.

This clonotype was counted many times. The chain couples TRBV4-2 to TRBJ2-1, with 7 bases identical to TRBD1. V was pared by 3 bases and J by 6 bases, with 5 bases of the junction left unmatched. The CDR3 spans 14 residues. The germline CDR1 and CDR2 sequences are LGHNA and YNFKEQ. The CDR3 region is CASSQKDRANEQFF. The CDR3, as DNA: TGTGCCAGCAGCCAGAAAGACAGGGCCAATGAGCAGTTCTTC.

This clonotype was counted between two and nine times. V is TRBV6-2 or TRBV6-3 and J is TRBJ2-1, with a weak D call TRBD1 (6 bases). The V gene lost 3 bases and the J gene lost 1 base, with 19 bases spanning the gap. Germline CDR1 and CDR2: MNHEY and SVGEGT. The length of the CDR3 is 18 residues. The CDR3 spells CASSYRQGRSSSYNEQFF. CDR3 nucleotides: TGTGCCAGCAGTTATCGGCAGGGGCGCTCCTCATCCTACAATGAGCAGTTCTTC.

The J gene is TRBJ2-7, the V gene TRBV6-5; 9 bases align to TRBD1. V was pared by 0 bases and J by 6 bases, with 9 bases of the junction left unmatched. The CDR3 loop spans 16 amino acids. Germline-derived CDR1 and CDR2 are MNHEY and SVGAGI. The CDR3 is CASSYSRDRVLSEQYF. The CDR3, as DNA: TGTGCCAGCAGTTACTCGAGGGACAGGGTACTCTCCGAGCAGTACTTC.

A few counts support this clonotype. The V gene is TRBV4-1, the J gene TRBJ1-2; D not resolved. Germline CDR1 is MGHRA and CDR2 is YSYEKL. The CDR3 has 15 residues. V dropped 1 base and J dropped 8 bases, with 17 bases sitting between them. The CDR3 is CASSQVGGSEKGYTF. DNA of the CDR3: TGCGCCAGCAGCCAAGTGGGAGGGTCTGAGAAGGGCTACACCTTC.

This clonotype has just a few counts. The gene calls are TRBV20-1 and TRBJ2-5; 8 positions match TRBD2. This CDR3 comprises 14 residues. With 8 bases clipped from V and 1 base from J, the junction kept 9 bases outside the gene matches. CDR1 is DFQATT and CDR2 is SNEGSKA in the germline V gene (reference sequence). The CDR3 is CSSAGGGLQETQYF. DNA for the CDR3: TGCAGTTCCGCCGGGGGGGGTCTCCAAGAGACCCAGTACTTC.

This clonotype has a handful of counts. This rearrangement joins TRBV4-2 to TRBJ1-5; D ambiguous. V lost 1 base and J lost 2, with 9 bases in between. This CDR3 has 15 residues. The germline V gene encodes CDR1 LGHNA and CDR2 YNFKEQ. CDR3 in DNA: TGTGCCAGCAGCCAAGTCGGGCCCGGCAATCAGCCCCAGCATTTT. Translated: CASSQVGPGNQPQHF.

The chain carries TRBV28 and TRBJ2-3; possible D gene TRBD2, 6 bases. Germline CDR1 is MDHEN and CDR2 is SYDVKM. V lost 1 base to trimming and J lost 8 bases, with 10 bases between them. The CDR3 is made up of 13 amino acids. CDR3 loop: CASSLSQEGTQYF. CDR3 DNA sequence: TGTGCCAGCAGTTTATCACAGGAGGGTACGCAGTATTTT.

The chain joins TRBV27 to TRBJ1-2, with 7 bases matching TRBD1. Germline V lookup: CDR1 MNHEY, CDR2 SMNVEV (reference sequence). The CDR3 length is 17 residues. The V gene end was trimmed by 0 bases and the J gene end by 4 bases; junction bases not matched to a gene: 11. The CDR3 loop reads CASSLSHRDSPLYGYTF. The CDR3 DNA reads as TGTGCCAGCAGTTTATCTCACCGGGACAGCCCACTCTATGGCTACACCTTC.

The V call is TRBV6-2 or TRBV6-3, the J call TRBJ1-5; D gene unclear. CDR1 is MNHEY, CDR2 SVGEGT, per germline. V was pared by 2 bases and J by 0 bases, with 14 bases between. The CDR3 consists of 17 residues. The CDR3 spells CASSYRAMGYSNQPQHF. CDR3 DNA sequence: TGTGCCAGCAGTTACCGGGCTATGGGCTATAGCAATCAGCCCCAGCATTTT.

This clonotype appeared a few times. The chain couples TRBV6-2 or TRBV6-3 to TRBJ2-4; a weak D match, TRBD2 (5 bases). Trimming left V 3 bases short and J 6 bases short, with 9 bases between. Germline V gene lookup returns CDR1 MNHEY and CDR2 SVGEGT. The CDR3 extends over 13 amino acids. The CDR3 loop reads CASSYNSGNIQYF. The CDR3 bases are TGTGCCAGCAGTTATAACAGCGGAAACATTCAGTACTTC.

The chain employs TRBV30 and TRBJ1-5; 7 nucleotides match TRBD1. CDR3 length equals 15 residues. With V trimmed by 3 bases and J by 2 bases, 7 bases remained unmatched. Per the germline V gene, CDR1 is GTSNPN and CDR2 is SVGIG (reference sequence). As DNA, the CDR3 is TGTGCCTGGAGGCCGACAGGGCGAGGCAATCAGCCCCAGCATTTT. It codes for CAWRPTGRGNQPQHF.

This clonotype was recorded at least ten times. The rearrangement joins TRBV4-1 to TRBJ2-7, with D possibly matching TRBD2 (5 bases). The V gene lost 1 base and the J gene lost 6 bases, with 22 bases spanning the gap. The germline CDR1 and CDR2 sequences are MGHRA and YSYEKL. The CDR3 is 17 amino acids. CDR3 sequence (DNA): TGCGCCAGCAGCCAAGTCATCCTCCTCCGTATGGGGAGCGAGCAGTACTTC. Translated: CASSQVILLRMGSEQYF.